The 25 T cell receptor beta chains below were found in one sample sequenced in a study of shared clonotypes between healthy human individuals. The table came from immunoSEQ multiplex PCR; TCRdb's copy has only in-frame clones and leaves some out. This sample has about 2 million clones; roughly 96% occur once, and the top ten carry more than 0.1%. Sequencing was carried out using naive CD4+ T cells sorted from blood. Indicated subset: CD45RA+ positively selected. Source of these receptors: a man between 18 and 35 years old in good health.

This chain uses TRBV7-8 with TRBJ2-1, with a weak D call TRBD1 (5 bases). In germline, CDR1 is SGHVS, CDR2 FQNEAQ. Trimming took off 1 base at V and 2 bases at J, with 9 bases between the two ends. This CDR3 has 15 residues. In DNA, the CDR3 is TGTGCCAGCAGCTTAGAGGGGATCACCTACAATGAGCAGTTCTTC. It codes for CASSLEGITYNEQFF.

The J gene is TRBJ2-3, the V gene TRBV4-2; D call uncertain. The CDR3 extends over 11 amino acids. Per germline, CDR1 LGHNA and CDR2 YNFKEQ. V was pared by 2 bases and J by 6 bases, with 3 bases between. The CDR3 region has the DNA TGTGCCAGCAGCCAAACGGATACGCAGTATTTT. This codes for CASSQTDTQYF.

Concerning this clone itself: Other DNA sequences from this sample encode an identical CDR3 as well. The chain has TRBV27 and TRBJ2-7, with D unresolved. The CDR3 has 14 residues. Trimming shortened V by 0 bases and J by 3 bases, and 9 bases separated the two germline ends. Germline CDR1 and CDR2: MNHEY and SMNVEV (reference sequence). This chain's CDR3 is CASSLSWANYEQYF. CDR3 DNA: TGTGCCAGCAGTTTATCGTGGGCCAACTACGAGCAGTACTTC.

The chain has TRBV19 and TRBJ1-5; 10 nucleotides agree with TRBD1. The CDR3 is made up of 15 amino acids. The germline V gene has CDR1 LNHDA and CDR2 SQIVND (reference sequence). J lost 6 bases, V lost 4 bases, and 6 bases had no gene match. Written as DNA, the CDR3 is TGTGCCAGTAGTAAGGGACAGGGGAGTACTCAGCCCCAGCATTTT. Its translation is CASSKGQGSTQPQHF.

This clone was seen just once. The chain uses TRBV5-6 and TRBJ1-2, with TRBD1 as a possible D gene (6 bases). Trimming shortened V by 4 bases and J by 8 bases, and 15 bases separated the two germline ends. CDR3 length equals 13 residues. Germline CDR1 and CDR2: SGHDT and YYEEEE. This chain's CDR3 is CASSRLQGLGYTF. CDR3 coding DNA: TGTGCCAGCAGCCGCCTACAGGGTTTGGGCTACACCTTC.

The gene calls are TRBV12-5 and TRBJ1-4, with D unclear. Trimming took 1 base from V and 5 from J, leaving 14 bases between them. Germline V CDR1 and CDR2: LGHNT, FRNRAP. The CDR3 totals 16 residues. CDR3 residues: CASGLGHTGPNEKLFF. In nucleotides, the CDR3 is TGTGCTAGTGGTTTGGGACATACTGGACCCAATGAAAAACTGTTTTTT.

Of note for this clone: Other DNA sequences in this sample translate to the same CDR3. This chain links TRBV25-1 with TRBJ1-1; D remains unclear. The germline V gene encodes CDR1 MGHDK and CDR2 SYGVNS. The CDR3 contains 13 residues. With 1 base removed from V and 2 bases from J, the gap between germline ends came to 5 bases. This CDR3 reads CASSELGNTEAFF. The CDR3, as DNA: TGTGCCAGCAGTGAATTAGGCAACACTGAAGCTTTCTTT. The full variable domain, completed using reference TRBV25-1 and TRBJ1-1, is EADIYQTPRYLVIGTGKKITLECSQTMGHDKMYWYQQDPGMELHLIHYSYGVNSTEKGDLSSESTVSRIRTEHFPLTLESARPSHTSQYLCASSELGNTEAFFGQGTRLTVV.

This clone was counted a single time. The chain combines TRBV27 with TRBJ2-1; D is ambiguous. The V gene's germline CDR1 is MNHEY and CDR2 SMNVEV (reference sequence). This CDR3 contains 11 residues. The V gene lost 5 bases and the J gene lost 6 bases, with 5 bases spanning the gap. The chain's CDR3 is CASSTFNEQFF. The CDR3 DNA sequence: TGTGCCAGCAGTACGTTCAATGAGCAGTTCTTC.

This clone was found once. This chain connects TRBV2 to TRBJ1-4, with 7 bases lining up with TRBD1. The germline CDR1 and CDR2 sequences are SNHLY and FYNNEI. The CDR3 is 16 amino acids. V shed 1 base and J 9 bases; nucleotides not matched to a gene: 11. CDR3 in DNA: TGTGCCAGCAGTGAAGAGACAGGGTATATATCCCAAAAACTGTTTTTT. Encoded protein: CASSEETGYISQKLFF.

The sample holds a few counts of this clone. This chain links TRBV10-3 with TRBJ2-3; D not resolved. The V gene lost 5 bases and the J gene lost 4 bases, with 10 bases spanning the gap. This CDR3 spans 13 amino acids. The V gene's germline CDR1 is ENHRY and CDR2 SYGVKD. The CDR3 loop is CAISTRGSDTQYF. For the CDR3, the DNA is TGTGCCATCAGTACGCGCGGTTCAGATACGCAGTATTTT.

The chain carries TRBV7-9 and TRBJ2-1; perhaps TRBD2 as D (6 bases). The V and J ends lost 4 bases and 0 bases respectively, with 13 bases between them. From germline, CDR1 is SEHNR and CDR2 FQNEAQ (reference sequence). There are 16 residues in the CDR3. Here the CDR3 reads CASSSFAGRSYNEQFF. Written as DNA, the CDR3 is TGTGCCAGCAGCTCCTTTGCGGGACGCTCCTACAATGAGCAGTTCTTC.

The CDR3, as DNA: TGTGCCAGCAGTCCTGACCCCTACGAGCAGTACTTC. Protein: CASSPDPYEQYF. The chain links TRBV6-6 to TRBJ2-7; D not resolved. The CDR3 has 12 amino acids. In germline, CDR1 is MNHNY, CDR2 SVGAGI (reference sequence). Trimming removed 5 bases at V and 2 bases at J, with 7 bases between.

The V gene is TRBV19, the J gene TRBJ1-1; perhaps TRBD1 as D (6 bases). V was trimmed by 5 bases and J by 7 bases, leaving 14 bases between them. The V gene's germline CDR1 is LNHDA and CDR2 SQIVND (reference sequence). The CDR3 runs 13 residues. The chain's CDR3 is CASSSLKDSEAFF. The CDR3 bases are TGTGCCAGTAGTTCCCTTAAGGACAGTGAAGCTTTCTTT.

The genes are TRBV7-8 and TRBJ2-7; D not certain. CDR3 length: 13 amino acids. Trimming cost V 3 bases and J 5 bases, with 11 bases left between them. Per germline, CDR1 SGHVS and CDR2 FQNEAQ. In nucleotides, the CDR3 is TGTGCCAGCAGCTTCAGTCTCGCCAACGAGCAGTACTTC. This sequence encodes CASSFSLANEQYF.

This chain connects TRBV25-1 to TRBJ1-3, with D possibly matching TRBD1 (5 bases). V was cut by 9 bases and J by 2 bases, with 11 bases left in between. From germline, CDR1 is MGHDK and CDR2 SYGVNS. The CDR3 sequence is 13 residues long. The CDR3 nucleotides are TGTGCCAGTGGAGGGGTGGCTGGAAACACCATATATTTT. Its protein is CASGGVAGNTIYF.

This chain joins TRBV6-5 and TRBJ2-5; D is tentatively TRBD1 or TRBD2 (6 bases each). CDR1 and CDR2 from the germline V gene are MNHEY and SVGAGI. The V and J ends lost 2 bases and 5 bases respectively, with 15 bases between them. This CDR3 contains 15 residues. CDR3 nucleotide sequence: TGTGCCAGCAGTTACGGGGGGCGATCGTGGGAGACCCAGTACTTC. Translation: CASSYGGRSWETQYF.

The chain employs TRBV18 and TRBJ2-5, with TRBD1 matching 11 bases. Germline-derived CDR1 and CDR2 are KGHSH and LQKENI. CDR3 length: 16 amino acids. With V trimmed by 3 bases and J by 2 bases, 5 bases remained unmatched. The CDR3 bases are TGTGCCAGCTCACCCCTTGGGACAGGGGGACAAGAGACCCAGTACTTC. Translating it yields CASSPLGTGGQETQYF.

V is TRBV7-2 and J is TRBJ2-5; D may correspond to TRBD1 or TRBD2 (5 bases each). Trimming stripped 8 bases from V and 1 base from J, with 14 bases between. This CDR3 is built from 14 residues. Germline V gene data show CDR1 as SGHTA and CDR2 as FQGNSA. The CDR3 loop is CASSSPGGQETQYF. The CDR3 DNA reads as TGTGCCAGCTCATCCCCTGGGGGCCAAGAGACCCAGTACTTC.

On this clone: Distinct nucleotide sequences in the sample also encode this CDR3. The chain links TRBV5-1 to TRBJ1-1; 9 bases fit TRBD1. There are 14 residues in the CDR3. CDR1 and CDR2 (germline): SGHRS, YFSETQ. V shed 4 bases and J 4 bases; nucleotides not matched to a gene: 5. Written as DNA, the CDR3 is TGCGCCAGCAGCAGTAGACAGGGGGGCACTGAAGCTTTCTTT. It translates to CASSSRQGGTEAFF.

V usage is TRBV27 and J usage is TRBJ2-1, with TRBD1 matching 11 bases. The CDR3 length is 14 residues. Germline V lookup: CDR1 MNHEY, CDR2 SMNVEV (reference sequence). The ends lost 3 bases at V and 6 bases at J; junction bases unmatched: 1. The CDR3 loop is CASSFGTGGNEQFF. CDR3 sequence (DNA): TGTGCCAGCAGTTTCGGGACAGGGGGCAATGAGCAGTTCTTC.

This sequence joins TRBV18 and TRBJ1-5; D unclear. The CDR3 contains 15 residues. CDR1 KGHSH and CDR2 LQKENI come from the germline V gene. V lost 1 base, J lost 5 bases, and 12 bases lay in between. The DNA of the CDR3 is TGTGCCAGCTCACCACTGGGGAATGGCGATCAGCCCCAGCATTTT. As protein: CASSPLGNGDQPQHF.

As to this clone: The sample carries other DNA sequences with the same CDR3. The chain is built from TRBV6-5 and TRBJ2-7, with 9 bases aligning to TRBD2. Germline assignment: CDR1 MNHEY and CDR2 SVGAGI. V lost 1 base, J lost 2 bases, and 3 bases stayed unmatched. CDR3 length: 15 amino acids. CDR3 bases: TGTGCCAGCAGTTACTTGGCTAGCGGGACCTACGAGCAGTACTTC. Residues: CASSYLASGTYEQYF.

The chain links TRBV5-6 to TRBJ2-1, with a weak D call TRBD1 (6 bases). V lost 0 bases, J lost 8 bases, and 9 bases lay in between. The CDR3 is made up of 13 amino acids. Germline V lookup: CDR1 SGHDT, CDR2 YYEEEE. This CDR3 is CASSLAQGDEQFF. CDR3 coding DNA: TGTGCCAGCAGCTTGGCACAGGGAGATGAGCAGTTCTTC.

J is TRBJ2-4 and V is TRBV6-7; D gene ambiguous. TRBV6-7 is known as an ORF, though its function is uncertain. Trimming cost V 0 bases and J 10 bases, with 22 bases left between them. The CDR3 has 17 amino acids. The CDR3 sequence: CASSYSISAVGRAIQYF. CDR3 in DNA: TGTGCCAGCAGTTACTCGATCTCTGCGGTTGGCCGGGCGATTCAGTACTTC.

This sequence joins TRBV30 and TRBJ2-2; perhaps TRBD1 as D (5 bases). The length of the CDR3 is 14 residues. Deletions cut 2 bases from V and 0 bases from J, with 7 bases between. Germline CDR1 GTSNPN, CDR2 SVGIG (reference sequence). The CDR3 DNA reads as TGTGCCTGGAGTCTGACAGCGAACACCGGGGAGCTGTTTTTT. It specifies CAWSLTANTGELFF.